This T cell receptor beta chain was documented in a study of identical twins. Each CDR3 protein gets one entry after TCRdb re-called the 5' RACE reads with MiXCR. Altogether approximately 220,000 distinct CDR3 sequences are present, under 10% being singletons, with the ten largest covering around 2.1%. Study outcomes and limitations: Part of the zero-insertion signal could reflect confounding by invariant MAIT and iNKT cells.

Trimming removed 5 bases from V and 5 bases from J; junction bases left unmatched: 7. CDR1 and CDR2 (germline): DFQATT, SNEGSKA (reference sequence). The CDR3 length is 14 residues. This clonotype has more than one count but fewer than ten. Its antigen is not identified. These data also formed part of another study, on yellow fever vaccine responses in identical twins.

Source material: memory (CD45RO+) T cells sorted from blood. The chain joins TRBV20-1 to TRBJ2-1; TRBD2 agrees at 9 bases. The source is a woman between 18 and 30 years old in good health. For the CDR3, the DNA is TGCAGTGCTTATTGGACTAGCGCAAACAATGAGCAGTTCTTC. Translated, it gives CSAYWTSANNEQFF.